Below, 21 T cell receptor beta chains from the same sample are listed, as sequenced in a study of siplizumab effects on memory and regulatory T cells. Libraries were prepared by immunoSEQ multiplex PCR; TCRdb keeps only in-frame clonotypes and omits some of them. The sample consists of 80,000 to 130,000 clones, about 91% of them appearing once. The specimen sequenced was CD4+ T cells sorted from blood. The source is a human donor in good health. Some clones in this sample may be carry-over from other donors' samples.

The V gene is TRBV27, the J gene TRBJ2-2; D gene uncertain. Trimming pared 4 bases from V and 5 bases from J, leaving 11 bases between. Germline V gene data show CDR1 as MNHEY and CDR2 as SMNVEV (reference sequence). There are 14 residues in the CDR3. CDR3 loop: CASSSPALTGELFF. The CDR3 DNA reads TGTGCCAGCAGTTCGCCGGCGTTAACCGGGGAGCTGTTTTTT.

This clone was counted once. The rearrangement uses TRBV25-1 and TRBJ2-7, with D unresolved. CDR3 length: 11 residues. The germline V and J ends were trimmed by 4 bases and 6 bases, with 7 bases remaining between them. Germline values: CDR1 MGHDK, CDR2 SYGVNS. CDR3 in DNA: TGTGCCAGCAGTGTGAACATCGAGCAGTACTTC. This codes for CASSVNIEQYF.

The CDR3 is CASGSASSGSWEQYF. For the CDR3, the DNA is TGTGCCAGCGGCAGCGCGTCTAGCGGGAGCTGGGAGCAGTACTTC. V gene TRBV7-8 combines with J gene TRBJ2-7; 10 bases align to TRBD2. The V and J ends lost 8 bases and 7 bases, in that order; junction bases with no gene match: 14. Germline assignment: CDR1 SGHVS and CDR2 FQNEAQ. The CDR3 has 15 amino acids.

This chain uses TRBV19 with TRBJ2-7; 16 nucleotides agree with TRBD2. The ends lost 3 bases at V and 7 bases at J; junction bases unmatched: 3. Germline CDR1 is LNHDA and CDR2 is SQIVND (reference sequence). CDR3 length equals 15 residues. The DNA of the CDR3 is TGTGCCAGTAGTATGGGACTAGCGGGAGGGTCGGAGCAGTACTTC. Translation gives CASSMGLAGGSEQYF.

This rearrangement joins TRBV5-8 to TRBJ2-3; D gene ambiguous. The CDR3 is 16 residues long. Trimming took 0 bases from V and 1 from J, leaving 12 bases between them. Germline V gene data show CDR1 as SGHTS and CDR2 as YDEGEE. This chain's CDR3 is CASSLGPSGGTDTQYF. Written as DNA, the CDR3 is TGTGCCAGCAGCTTGGGTCCCAGTGGGGGCACAGATACGCAGTATTTT. The whole variable domain, filled in from reference TRBV5-8 and TRBJ2-3, reads EAGVTQSPTHLIKTRGQQATLRCSPISGHTSVYWYQQALGLGLQFLLWYDEGEERNRGNFPPRFSGRQFPNYSSELNVNALELEDSALYLCASSLGPSGGTDTQYFGPGTRLTVL.

This chain links TRBV30 with TRBJ1-2; D may be TRBD1 (5 bases). Germline V gene lookup returns CDR1 GTSNPN and CDR2 SVGIG (reference sequence). V was cut by 0 bases and J by 4 bases, with 9 bases left in between. This CDR3 has 13 amino acids. CDR3 amino acids: CAWSVPGTYGYTF. In DNA, the CDR3 is TGTGCCTGGAGTGTACCAGGGACCTATGGCTACACCTTC.

This chain links TRBV28 with TRBJ2-1; D might be TRBD1 or TRBD2, each matching 5 bases. V shed 5 bases and J shed 6 bases, with 17 bases lying between them. This CDR3 region has 15 residues. The germline CDR1 and CDR2 sequences are MDHEN and SYDVKM. This CDR3 is CASSVTGTDFNEQFF. DNA of the CDR3: TGTGCCAGCAGTGTTACCGGGACGGACTTCAATGAGCAGTTCTTC. Full variable domain (remainder filled in from reference TRBV28 and TRBJ2-1): DVKVTQSSRYLVKRTGEKVFLECVQDMDHENMFWYRQDPGLGLRLIYFSYDVKMKEKGDIPEGYSVSREKKERFSLILESASTNQTSMYLCASSVTGTDFNEQFFGPGTRLTVL.

The rearrangement joins TRBV7-3 to TRBJ1-1, with D unresolved. V was shortened by 1 base and J by 3 bases, with 9 bases between the two germline ends. This CDR3 is 14 amino acids long. CDR1 is SGHTA, CDR2 FQGTGA, per germline. The CDR3 here is CASSLKGYDTEAFF. As DNA, the CDR3 is TGTGCCAGCAGCTTAAAAGGATACGACACTGAAGCTTTCTTT.

The chain is built from TRBV19 and TRBJ1-3, with D hard to call. The CDR3 contains 11 residues. Germline V gene lookup returns CDR1 LNHDA and CDR2 SQIVND (reference sequence). The V and J ends lost 7 bases and 4 bases respectively, with 5 bases between them. CDR3 coding DNA: TGTGCCAGTACTACAGGAAACACCATATATTTT. Translating gives CASTTGNTIYF.

The chain combines TRBV28 with TRBJ2-1, with a tentative D call TRBD1 (5 bases). Trimming pared 3 bases from V and 1 base from J, leaving 7 bases between. CDR1 is MDHEN, CDR2 SYDVKM, per germline. The CDR3 consists of 14 residues. The CDR3 loop is CASSFRGSYNEQFF. CDR3 coding DNA: TGTGCCAGCAGTTTTAGGGGTTCCTACAATGAGCAGTTCTTC.

The chain employs TRBV5-1 and TRBJ2-1; D might be TRBD2 (5 bases). Germline CDR1 SGHRS, CDR2 YFSETQ. The V gene lost 4 bases and the J gene lost 6 bases, with 20 bases spanning the gap. The CDR3 has 16 amino acids. The CDR3 nucleotides are TGCGCCAGCAGCCCGCCCTTGGCGGGTGGGGTCAATGAGCAGTTCTTC. This sequence encodes CASSPPLAGGVNEQFF.

The chain combines TRBV7-9 with TRBJ2-7; 8 bases match TRBD1. V lost 4 bases to trimming and J lost 0 bases; unmatched junction nucleotides: 5. This CDR3 spans 15 amino acids. Germline loops: CDR1 SEHNR, CDR2 FQNEAQ (reference sequence). In DNA form, the CDR3 reads TGTGCCAGCAGCTCTCGGACAGGGAGCTCCTACGAGCAGTACTTC. Its translation is CASSSRTGSSYEQYF.

This clone was recorded only once. V and J are TRBV5-1 and TRBJ1-1; tentatively, D is TRBD1 (6 bases). CDR1 is SGHRS, CDR2 YFSETQ, per germline. The CDR3 runs 17 residues. As DNA, the CDR3 is TGCGCTTTCGTAGGGGGAAAAGGGGATGTGAGGGAAACTGAAGCTTTCTTT. Its protein is CAFVGGKGDVRETEAFF.

The J gene is TRBJ2-1, the V gene TRBV12-5; D is possibly TRBD1 (6 bases). V shed 2 bases and J shed 6 bases, with 11 bases lying between them. Germline V gives CDR1 LGHNT, CDR2 FRNRAP. The CDR3 length is 14 residues. The CDR3: CASGLPQGSNEQFF. The CDR3 region has the DNA TGTGCTAGTGGTTTGCCCCAGGGGAGCAATGAGCAGTTCTTC.

CDR3 amino acids: CASSESTGWGEQFEAFF. CDR3 DNA: TGCGCCAGCAGTGAGTCGACGGGATGGGGGGAGCAATTTGAAGCTTTCTTT. The chain recombines TRBV10-1 with TRBJ1-1; a weak D match, TRBD1 (5 bases). The V gene lost 0 bases and the J gene lost 7 bases, with 21 bases spanning the gap. The CDR3 totals 17 residues. Germline CDR1 is WNHNN and CDR2 is SYGVQD (reference sequence).

The chain couples TRBV7-9 to TRBJ2-1, with TRBD2 identical over 10 bases. V lost 5 bases, J lost 5 bases, and 9 bases stayed unmatched. The CDR3 has 16 amino acids. Germline assignment: CDR1 SEHNR and CDR2 FQNEAQ (reference sequence). Here the CDR3 reads CASSNIAGGRNNEQFF. CDR3 DNA sequence: TGTGCCAGCAGCAATATAGCGGGAGGCCGAAACAATGAGCAGTTCTTC.

This chain connects TRBV28 to TRBJ2-7; TRBD2 is a possible D gene (5 bases). Germline V CDR1 and CDR2: MDHEN, SYDVKM. V was shortened by 9 bases and J by 4 bases, with 19 bases between the two germline ends. The CDR3 is 14 residues long. The CDR3 loop is CASRPFAGSYEQYF. CDR3 bases: TGTGCCAGTCGGCCCTTTGCGGGTTCATACGAGCAGTACTTC. Variable domain in full (rest from reference TRBV28 and TRBJ2-7): DVKVTQSSRYLVKRTGEKVFLECVQDMDHENMFWYRQDPGLGLRLIYFSYDVKMKEKGDIPEGYSVSREKKERFSLILESASTNQTSMYLCASRPFAGSYEQYFGPGTRLTVT.

This clone was seen only a few times. This chain connects TRBV28 to TRBJ1-2; D possibly corresponds to TRBD1 (5 bases). Per germline, CDR1 MDHEN and CDR2 SYDVKM. Trimming took off 6 bases at V and 2 bases at J, with 10 bases between the two ends. The CDR3 loop spans 13 amino acids. The CDR3 here is CASRIPGNYGYTF. The CDR3 nucleotides are TGTGCCAGCAGAATTCCAGGGAACTATGGCTACACCTTC.

CDR3 protein: CASTDGEQYF. The CDR3, as DNA: TGTGCCAGCACCGACGGCGAGCAGTACTTC. The genes are TRBV6-4 and TRBJ2-7; D is unresolved. Germline V gene sequence: CDR1 MRHNA, CDR2 SNTAGT. This CDR3 spans 10 amino acids. V lost 7 bases to trimming and J lost 6 bases, with 7 bases between them.

This clone was seen once. The genes are TRBV15 and TRBJ2-1, with no clear D. The length of the CDR3 is 16 residues. Between the trimmed V and J ends, which lost 0 bases and 4 bases, there was a span of 13 bases. The germline V gene encodes CDR1 LNHNV and CDR2 YYDKDF (reference sequence). The CDR3 sequence is CATSRDPTGRYNEQFF. For the CDR3, the DNA is TGTGCCACCAGCAGAGATCCGACTGGCAGGTACAATGAGCAGTTCTTC.

The chain couples TRBV18 to TRBJ1-2, with no clear D. The CDR3 has 13 residues. CDR1 is KGHSH and CDR2 is LQKENI in the germline V gene. V was pared by 2 bases and J by 5 bases, with 9 bases between. CDR3 in DNA: TGTGCCAGCTCACCAGAGAGGGATTATGGCTACACCTTC. Protein: CASSPERDYGYTF.